The present entry profiles one T cell receptor (beta chain) with its context. The data stem from a study of blood T cells in healthy people across ages. This CDR3 has 15 residues. Trimming left V 7 bases short and J 4 bases short, with 17 bases between. Germline CDR1 reads SNHLY; CDR2 reads FYNNEI. PBMCs were isolated at a quantity of at least 6 million per sample. The total RNA that was extracted per sample amounted to at least 5 micrograms. PCR was performed a second time for about 7 to 11 cycles using a sample-barcoded 5' primer and a J-beta primer mix. One entry per CDR3 protein, called by TCRdb with MiXCR from the 5' RACE reads. The profile shows approximately 730,000 distinct CDR3 sequences, roughly 43% of them singletons.

The source of this sequence is a woman in her fifties or sixties in good health. The source material was blood. The V gene is TRBV2, the J gene TRBJ2-1, with a possible D match to TRBD1 (6 bases). This CDR3 reads CASIDEGQRYNEQFF. CDR3 nucleotide sequence: TGTGCCAGCATCGACGAAGGACAGAGGTACAATGAGCAGTTCTTC.